These 27 T cell receptor beta chains came from one sample sequenced in a study of identical twins. TCRdb re-called the 5' RACE reads with MiXCR, one entry per CDR3 protein. Among 100,000 or so distinct CDR3 sequences listed, under 7% were seen once. Sequenced input: memory T cells sorted from blood. These receptors came from a woman in her forties or fifties in good health.

This clonotype has a count of ten or more. This sequence joins TRBV20-1 and TRBJ2-2, with 8 bases identical to TRBD1. V gave up 6 bases and J gave up 1 base; unmatched junction bases: 1. The CDR3 covers 13 residues. Per the germline V gene, CDR1 is DFQATT and CDR2 is SNEGSKA (reference sequence). CDR3 amino acids: CSAGQGNTGELFF. The CDR3 DNA sequence: TGCAGTGCAGGACAGGGGAACACCGGGGAGCTGTTTTTT.

This clonotype came up many times. V is TRBV28 and J is TRBJ2-5; tentatively, D is TRBD1 (5 bases). The germline V gene has CDR1 MDHEN and CDR2 SYDVKM. Trimming shortened V by 2 bases and J by 3 bases, and 16 bases separated the two germline ends. The CDR3 is made up of 16 amino acids. The CDR3 coding sequence is TGTGCCAGCAGTTTAGGCAGGGCTTATGGGGAAGAGACCCAGTACTTC. This translates into CASSLGRAYGEETQYF.

At least ten counts were recorded for this clonotype. The rearrangement links TRBV12-3 or TRBV12-4 to TRBJ2-1, with D possibly being TRBD2 (7 bases). Between the trimmed V and J ends, which lost 3 bases and 7 bases, there was a span of 16 bases. The CDR3 extends over 15 amino acids. CDR3 region: CASSFNGRRGNEQFF. In nucleotides, the CDR3 is TGTGCCAGCAGTTTTAACGGGAGGAGGGGGAATGAGCAGTTCTTC.

This clonotype was seen a handful of times. This rearrangement joins TRBV18 to TRBJ2-2; maybe TRBD2 (5 bases). The CDR3 loop spans 17 amino acids. V was pared by 2 bases and J by 0 bases, with 13 bases between. Germline V gives CDR1 KGHSH, CDR2 LQKENI. CDR3 protein: CASSPIPGLANTGELFF. In nucleotides, the CDR3 is TGTGCCAGCTCACCAATCCCTGGACTCGCGAACACCGGGGAGCTGTTTTTT.

This clonotype appeared many times. The J gene is TRBJ2-3, the V gene TRBV20-1; no clear D gene. V was shortened by 2 bases and J by 6 bases, with 15 bases between the two germline ends. CDR1 is DFQATT, CDR2 SNEGSKA, per germline (reference sequence). This CDR3 is 14 amino acids long. As DNA, the CDR3 is TGCAGTGCTAGATCCGCAGCGTCGTTCGATACGCAGTATTTT. Protein product: CSARSAASFDTQYF.

This clonotype has a count of ten or more. The gene calls are TRBV4-1 and TRBJ2-1; the D gene could be TRBD1 or TRBD2 (5 bases each). CDR3 size: 15 residues. Trimming took 6 bases from V and 3 from J, leaving 15 bases between them. Germline V CDR1 and CDR2: MGHRA, YSYEKL. The CDR3 coding sequence is TGCGCCAGCAGTCCATCCGGGACCAACTACAATGAGCAGTTCTTC. Translated, it gives CASSPSGTNYNEQFF.

V and J are TRBV29-1 and TRBJ1-1; a possible D gene is TRBD1 (5 bases). The V and J ends lost 3 bases and 4 bases respectively, with 9 bases between them. From germline, CDR1 is SQVTM and CDR2 ANQGSEA. There are 12 residues in the CDR3. The CDR3 coding sequence is TGCAGCGTTGATGGGCAGGGCACTGAAGCTTTCTTT. Its protein is CSVDGQGTEAFF.

In the case of this clonotype: A much larger clone differs by one base, so this may be a read error. The chain couples TRBV28 to TRBJ2-1; the D is unclear. The V gene's germline CDR1 is MDHEN and CDR2 SYDVKM. CDR3 length equals 11 residues. The CDR3 region is CASSSTVGKIF. DNA of the CDR3: TGTGCCAGCAGTTCCACGGTAGGGAAGATCTTC.

This clonotype was seen ten or more times. The chain couples TRBV4-1 to TRBJ1-5; 8 bases agree with TRBD1. The V and J ends lost 0 bases and 16 bases, in that order; junction bases with no gene match: 8. Germline V lookup: CDR1 MGHRA, CDR2 YSYEKL. The CDR3 covers 13 residues. The CDR3 DNA reads TGCGCCAGCAGCCAAGAGCCGGGACAGGTAGGACATTTT. This translates into CASSQEPGQVGHF.

Many counts were recorded for this clonotype. The V call is TRBV9, the J call TRBJ2-1; D remains ambiguous. The CDR3 sequence is 16 residues long. Germline CDR1 SGDLS, CDR2 YYNGEE. V was cut by 4 bases and J by 8 bases, with 22 bases left in between. This CDR3 reads CASSPGVSSVSDEQFF. The CDR3 DNA reads as TGTGCCAGCAGCCCCGGTGTGAGTTCGGTCAGCGATGAGCAGTTCTTC. The complete variable domain, with remaining parts taken from reference TRBV9 and TRBJ2-1, reads DSGVTQTPKHLITATGQRVTLRCSPRSGDLSVYWYQQSLDQGLQFLIQYYNGEERAKGNILERFSAQQFPDLHSELNLSSLELGDSALYFCASSPGVSSVSDEQFFGPGTRLTVL.

Ten or more counts support this clonotype. The chain couples TRBV12-3 or TRBV12-4 to TRBJ2-7; TRBD1 matches at 10 bases. CDR3 length: 16 residues. Trimming took 2 bases from V and 6 from J; bases not matched to a gene: 10. CDR3 sequence: CASSLSSGQGVFEQYF. In DNA, the CDR3 is TGTGCCAGCAGTTTATCATCTGGACAGGGGGTTTTCGAGCAGTACTTC.

This clonotype has a handful of counts. The J gene is TRBJ2-2, the V gene TRBV30; 8 nucleotides align to TRBD2. V trimming: 1 base; J trimming: 5 bases; junction bases outside the gene matches: 12. Germline V gene data show CDR1 as GTSNPN and CDR2 as SVGIG (reference sequence). The CDR3 contains 17 residues. This CDR3 is CAWSGGLRAGETGELFF. CDR3 nucleotide sequence: TGTGCCTGGAGTGGTGGACTCCGAGCGGGAGAAACCGGGGAGCTGTTTTTT.

This clonotype has at least ten counts. The V and J genes are TRBV7-8 and TRBJ2-5; D perhaps matches TRBD2 (5 bases). Trimming shortened V by 1 base and J by 3 bases, and 18 bases separated the two germline ends. From germline, CDR1 is SGHVS and CDR2 FQNEAQ. This CDR3 spans 17 amino acids. The DNA for the CDR3 is TGTGCCAGCAGCTTAGGGCCCCGAACTAGGGTAAAAGAGACCCAGTACTTC. Translating it yields CASSLGPRTRVKETQYF.

This clonotype was observed many times. This chain joins TRBV24-1 and TRBJ1-2; D might be TRBD1 (5 bases). The germline V gene encodes CDR1 KGHDR and CDR2 SFDVKD. The CDR3 has 14 residues. Trimming stripped 5 bases from V and 5 bases from J, with 14 bases between. Here the CDR3 reads CATSVGGDQYGYTF. The CDR3 DNA is TGTGCCACCAGTGTTGGGGGAGATCAATATGGCTACACCTTC.

This clonotype was picked up many times. The chain recombines TRBV29-1 with TRBJ1-4; 10 bases are a match to TRBD1. The J segment lost 8 bases and the V segment lost 5 bases, leaving 5 bases of the junction unmatched. The germline CDR1 and CDR2 sequences are SQVTM and ANQGSEA. CDR3 length: 13 residues. For the CDR3, the DNA is TGCAGCGTTAGGGGACAGGGGAACGAAAAACTGTTTTTT. Amino acid sequence: CSVRGQGNEKLFF.

This clonotype was recorded a few times. The chain couples TRBV19 to TRBJ2-2; D assignment may be TRBD1 or TRBD2 (6 bases each). CDR1 and CDR2 (germline): LNHDA, SQIVND (reference sequence). With 4 bases removed from V and 4 bases from J, the gap between germline ends came to 13 bases. The CDR3 runs to 15 residues. This CDR3 reads CASSSRGLGTGELFF. The CDR3, as DNA: TGTGCCAGTAGTAGTCGGGGGCTCGGCACCGGGGAGCTGTTTTTT.

DNA for the CDR3: TGTGCCAGCAGCTCGCAGGTTTTCTATGGCTACACCTTC. Residues: CASSSQVFYGYTF. The chain joins TRBV5-6 to TRBJ1-2; D gene unclear. From germline, CDR1 is SGHDT and CDR2 YYEEEE. V gave up 3 bases and J gave up 4 bases, with 10 bases separating them. The CDR3 consists of 13 residues.

The chain combines TRBV18 with TRBJ2-1; TRBD1 matches at 12 bases. Germline-derived CDR1 and CDR2 are KGHSH and LQKENI. The CDR3 runs to 14 residues. The V and J ends lost 3 bases and 12 bases, in that order; junction bases with no gene match: 6. The CDR3 nucleotides are TGTGCCAGCTCACCGGGACAGGGGGCGCCGACGCAGTTCTTC. The encoded protein is CASSPGQGAPTQFF.

This clonotype was found many times. The J gene is TRBJ1-5, the V gene TRBV19; 10 positions match TRBD1. The germline CDR1 and CDR2 sequences are LNHDA and SQIVND (reference sequence). V was clipped by 8 bases and J by 6 bases; unmatched bases: 4. CDR3 length: 13 amino acids. CDR3 protein: CASDRGQSQPQHF. The CDR3 DNA sequence: TGTGCCAGTGACAGGGGGCAAAGTCAGCCCCAGCATTTT.

About this clonotype: With a much larger clone just one base away, this may be a read error. The V and J genes are TRBV4-2 and TRBJ2-3; no clear D. Trimming took off 0 bases at V and 4 bases at J, with 11 bases between the two ends. The CDR3 totals 15 residues. Germline V lookup: CDR1 LGHNA, CDR2 YNFKEQ. CDR3 coding DNA: TGTGCCAGCAGCCAAGAGGCCATAGCTGCAGATACGCAGTATTTT. The encoded protein is CASSQEAIAADTQYF.

In its sample, this clonotype was seen many times. V usage is TRBV6-2 or TRBV6-3 and J usage is TRBJ2-5; D gene uncertain. V gave up 2 bases and J gave up 3 bases, with 1 base separating them. Germline V gene data show CDR1 as MNHEY and CDR2 as SVGEGT. There are 11 residues in the CDR3. CDR3 amino acids: CASSYKETQYF. CDR3 in DNA: TGTGCCAGCAGTTACAAAGAGACCCAGTACTTC.

Ten or more counts support this clonotype. The chain has TRBV19 and TRBJ1-5; D unresolved. The V end lost 2 bases, the J end lost 0 bases, and 5 bases lay between the germline ends. The CDR3 consists of 14 residues. Germline CDR1 and CDR2: LNHDA and SQIVND (reference sequence). CDR3 loop: CASSISISNQPQHF. CDR3 bases: TGTGCCAGTAGTATAAGTATTAGCAATCAGCCCCAGCATTTT.

This clonotype was recorded at least ten times. J is TRBJ1-6 and V is TRBV4-1; possibly TRBD1 for D (5 bases). This CDR3 is built from 12 residues. Per the germline V gene, CDR1 is MGHRA and CDR2 is YSYEKL. V lost 4 bases to trimming and J lost 15 bases, with 13 bases between them. CDR3 in amino acids: CASSPTAGRLHF. Written as DNA, the CDR3 is TGCGCCAGCAGCCCGACAGCCGGACGCCTCCACTTT.

Judged by abundance, this clonotype is medium-sized. The rearrangement uses TRBV20-1 and TRBJ1-3; D might be TRBD1 (6 bases). The germline V gene has CDR1 DFQATT and CDR2 SNEGSKA (reference sequence). This CDR3 is 13 amino acids long. The ends were cut back, 5 bases at V and 0 bases at J, with 8 bases in the middle. The CDR3 is CSAHRVSGNTIYF. In DNA, the CDR3 is TGCAGTGCTCACAGGGTCTCTGGAAACACCATATATTTT.

This clonotype was recorded at least ten times. The chain recombines TRBV5-4 with TRBJ2-4; D is ambiguous. Germline CDR1 is SGHNT and CDR2 is YYREEE (reference sequence). V shed 4 bases and J shed 5 bases, with 7 bases lying between them. The CDR3 totals 12 residues. CDR3 amino acids: CASSPGQNIQYF. CDR3 nucleotides: TGTGCCAGCAGCCCCGGTCAAAACATTCAGTACTTC.

The chain employs TRBV15 and TRBJ2-7, with a tentative D call TRBD1 (5 bases). V lost 0 bases and J 3 bases, leaving 15 bases between the germline ends. This CDR3 has 16 amino acids. Germline loops: CDR1 LNHNV, CDR2 YYDKDF (reference sequence). DNA for the CDR3: TGTGCCACCAGCAGAGATCGGGCAGGGTGGGGCTACGAGCAGTACGTC. Protein: CATSRDRAGWGYEQYV.

In this sample, this clonotype turned up a few times. The rearrangement uses TRBV7-9 and TRBJ2-5; 9 bases map to TRBD1. The V gene's germline CDR1 is SEHNR and CDR2 FQNEAQ (reference sequence). V gave up 6 bases and J gave up 5 bases; unmatched junction bases: 7. The CDR3 covers 14 residues. This chain's CDR3 is CASSLGTGIETQYF. The CDR3 DNA sequence: TGTGCCAGCAGTCTCGGGACAGGGATTGAGACCCAGTACTTC.